This TCR beta chain was captured in a study of cytomegalovirus exposure and HLA in healthy donors. 13 Jbeta primers and 60 Vbeta primers were used for the PCR. Produced via immunoSEQ multiplex PCR; TCRdb's table is partial and in-frame only. The sample totals 55,000 to 75,000 clones; its top ten clones hold less than 2%. There are 20 residues in the CDR3. Germline V lookup: CDR1 LGHNA, CDR2 YNFKEQ. V lost 0 bases to trimming and J lost 5 bases; unmatched junction nucleotides: 10. This chain connects TRBV4-2 to TRBJ2-2; TRBD2 matches 15 bases. Sequencing was carried out using PBMCs. The TCR originated in a woman aged 25-40 years in good health and CMV-seronegative. The CDR3 loop is CASSQDSGLAGGQGTGELFF. The CDR3 DNA is TGTGCCAGCAGCCAAGATAGTGGACTAGCGGGGGGGCAAGGAACCGGGGAGCTGTTTTTT.